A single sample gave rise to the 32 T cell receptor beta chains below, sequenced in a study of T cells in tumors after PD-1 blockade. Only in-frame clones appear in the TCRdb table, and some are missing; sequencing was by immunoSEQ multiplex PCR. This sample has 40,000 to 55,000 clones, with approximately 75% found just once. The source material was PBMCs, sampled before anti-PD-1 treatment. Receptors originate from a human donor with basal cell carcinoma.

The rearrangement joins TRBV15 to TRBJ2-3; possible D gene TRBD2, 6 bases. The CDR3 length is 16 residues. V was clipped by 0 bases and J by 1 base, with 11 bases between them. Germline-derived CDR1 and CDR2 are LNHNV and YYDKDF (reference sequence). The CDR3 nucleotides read TGTGCCACCAGCAGAGATCTCCCGGGAGGCACAGATACGCAGTATTTT. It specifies CATSRDLPGGTDTQYF.

CDR3 sequence reads: CASSPGNSLNTEAFF. In nucleotides, the CDR3 is TGTGCCAGCTCACCGGGGAACAGTTTGAACACTGAAGCTTTCTTT. The V call is TRBV18, the J call TRBJ1-1, with D hard to call. The CDR3 extends over 15 amino acids. Germline V gene data show CDR1 as KGHSH and CDR2 as LQKENI. V gave up 3 bases and J gave up 0 bases, with 11 bases separating them.

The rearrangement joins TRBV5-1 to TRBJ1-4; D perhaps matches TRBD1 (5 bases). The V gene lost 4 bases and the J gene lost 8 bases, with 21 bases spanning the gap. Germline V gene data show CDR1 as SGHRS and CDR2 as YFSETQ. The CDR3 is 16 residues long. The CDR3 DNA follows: TGCGCCAGCAGCCTTACTGAGACCGGGGCTGGGGAAAAACTGTTTTTT. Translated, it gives CASSLTETGAGEKLFF.

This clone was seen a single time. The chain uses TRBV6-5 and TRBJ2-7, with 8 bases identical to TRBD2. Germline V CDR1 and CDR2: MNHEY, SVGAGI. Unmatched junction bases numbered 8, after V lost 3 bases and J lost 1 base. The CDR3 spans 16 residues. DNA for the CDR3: TGTGCCAGCAGTTATTATGCACTAGCGGATTCCTACGAGCAGTACTTC. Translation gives CASSYYALADSYEQYF.

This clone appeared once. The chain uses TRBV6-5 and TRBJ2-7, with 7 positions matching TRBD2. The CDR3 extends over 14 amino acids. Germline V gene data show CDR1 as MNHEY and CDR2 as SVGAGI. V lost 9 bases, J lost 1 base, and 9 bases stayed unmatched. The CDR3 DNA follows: TGTGCCAGTTTCCCCAATAGCGGGTCCTACGAGCAGTACTTC. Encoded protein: CASFPNSGSYEQYF.

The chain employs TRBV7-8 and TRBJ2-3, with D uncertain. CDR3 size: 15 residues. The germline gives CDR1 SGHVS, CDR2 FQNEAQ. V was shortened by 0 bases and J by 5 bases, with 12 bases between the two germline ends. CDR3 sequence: CASSLAHLIKDTQYF. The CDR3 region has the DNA TGTGCCAGCAGCTTAGCCCATTTGATTAAAGATACGCAGTATTTT.

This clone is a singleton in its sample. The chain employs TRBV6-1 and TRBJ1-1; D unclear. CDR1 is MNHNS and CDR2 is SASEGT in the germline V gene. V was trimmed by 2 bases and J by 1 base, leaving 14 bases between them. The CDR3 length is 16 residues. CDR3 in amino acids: CASSELGLRENTEAFF. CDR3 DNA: TGTGCCAGCAGTGAACTCGGGCTCCGAGAGAACACTGAAGCTTTCTTT.

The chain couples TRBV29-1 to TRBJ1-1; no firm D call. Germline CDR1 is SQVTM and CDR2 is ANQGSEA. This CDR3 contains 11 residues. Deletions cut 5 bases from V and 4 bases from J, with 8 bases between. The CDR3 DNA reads TGCAGCGTTTTAGAATTCACTGAAGCTTTCTTT. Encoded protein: CSVLEFTEAFF.

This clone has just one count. This CDR3 is CASSPGPGSYNEQFF. DNA for the CDR3: TGCGCCAGCAGCCCGGGACCTGGGTCCTACAATGAGCAGTTCTTC. The chain couples TRBV4-1 to TRBJ2-1; D possibly matches TRBD1 or TRBD2 (5 bases each). Germline values: CDR1 MGHRA, CDR2 YSYEKL. V lost 4 bases and J 1 base, leaving 11 bases between the germline ends. CDR3 length equals 15 residues.

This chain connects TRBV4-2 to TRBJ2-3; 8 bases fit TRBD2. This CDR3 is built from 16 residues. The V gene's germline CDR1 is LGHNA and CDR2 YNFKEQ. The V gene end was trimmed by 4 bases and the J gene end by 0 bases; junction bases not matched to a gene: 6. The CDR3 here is CASSLTSGGSTDTQYF. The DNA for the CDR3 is TGTGCCAGCAGCCTAACTAGCGGAGGGAGCACAGATACGCAGTATTTT.

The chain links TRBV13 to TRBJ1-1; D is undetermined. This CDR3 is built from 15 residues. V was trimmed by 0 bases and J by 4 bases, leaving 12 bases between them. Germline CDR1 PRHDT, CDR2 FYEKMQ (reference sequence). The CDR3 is CASSLGLEAPTEAFF. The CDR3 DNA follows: TGTGCCAGCAGCTTAGGCCTAGAGGCCCCCACTGAAGCTTTCTTT. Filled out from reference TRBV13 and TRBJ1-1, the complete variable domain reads AAGVIQSPRHLIKEKRETATLKCYPIPRHDTVYWYQQGPGQDPQFLISFYEKMQSDKGSIPDRFSAQQFSDYHSELNMSSLELGDSALYFCASSLGLEAPTEAFFGQGTRLTVV.

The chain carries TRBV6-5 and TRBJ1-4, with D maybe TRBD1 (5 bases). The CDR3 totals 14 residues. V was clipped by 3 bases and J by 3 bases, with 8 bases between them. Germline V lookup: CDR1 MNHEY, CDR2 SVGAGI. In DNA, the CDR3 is TGTGCCAGCAGTTATCGGGGCCCTAATGAAAAACTGTTTTTT. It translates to CASSYRGPNEKLFF.

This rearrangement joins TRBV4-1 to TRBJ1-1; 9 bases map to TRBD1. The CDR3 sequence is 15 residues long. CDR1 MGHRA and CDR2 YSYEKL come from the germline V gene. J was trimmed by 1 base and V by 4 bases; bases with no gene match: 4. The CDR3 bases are TGCGCCAGCAGCCGACGGACAGGGGAGAACACTGAAGCTTTCTTT. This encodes CASSRRTGENTEAFF.

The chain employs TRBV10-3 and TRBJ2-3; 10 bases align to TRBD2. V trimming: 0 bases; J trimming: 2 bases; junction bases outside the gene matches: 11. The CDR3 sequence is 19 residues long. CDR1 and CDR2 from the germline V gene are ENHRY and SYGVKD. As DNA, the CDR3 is TGTGCCATCAGTGAGTCGACTCGGGAGACTAGCGGGTACACAGATACGCAGTATTTT. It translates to CAISESTRETSGYTDTQYF.

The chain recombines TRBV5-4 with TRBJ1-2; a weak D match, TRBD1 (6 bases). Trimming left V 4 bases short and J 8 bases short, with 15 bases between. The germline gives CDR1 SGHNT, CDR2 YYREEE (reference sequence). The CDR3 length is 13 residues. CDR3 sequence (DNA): TGTGCCAGCAGCAAGAAGGGGGGTCTAGGCTACACCTTC. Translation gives CASSKKGGLGYTF. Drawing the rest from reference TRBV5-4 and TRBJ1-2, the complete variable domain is ETGVTQSPTHLIKTRGQQVTLRCSSQSGHNTVSWYQQALGQGPQFIFQYYREEENGRGNFPPRFSGLQFPNYSSELNVNALELDDSALYLCASSKKGGLGYTFGSGTRLTVV.

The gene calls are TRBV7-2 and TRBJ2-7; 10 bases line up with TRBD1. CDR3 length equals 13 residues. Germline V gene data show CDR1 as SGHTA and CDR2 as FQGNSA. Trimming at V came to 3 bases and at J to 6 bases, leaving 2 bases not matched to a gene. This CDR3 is CASSLGQGLEQYF. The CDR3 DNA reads TGTGCCAGCAGCTTGGGACAGGGGCTCGAGCAGTACTTC.

The DNA for the CDR3 is TGTGCCAGCTCAATGGGCAGCCCGAACTATGGCTACACCTTC. Translating it yields CASSMGSPNYGYTF. The chain is built from TRBV18 and TRBJ1-2; D ambiguous. V was pared by 5 bases and J by 2 bases, with 12 bases between. The germline CDR1 and CDR2 sequences are KGHSH and LQKENI. CDR3 length equals 14 residues. Complete variable domain (other parts from reference TRBV18 and TRBJ1-2): NAGVMQNPRHLVRRRGQEARLRCSPMKGHSHVYWYRQLPEEGLKFMVYLQKENIIDESGMPKERFSAEFPKEGPSILRIQQVVRGDSAAYFCASSMGSPNYGYTFGSGTRLTVV.

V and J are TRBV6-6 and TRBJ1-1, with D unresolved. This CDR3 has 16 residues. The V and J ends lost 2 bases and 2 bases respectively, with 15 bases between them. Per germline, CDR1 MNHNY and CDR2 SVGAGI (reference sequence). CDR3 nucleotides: TGTGCCAGCAGTTACCGGGCGGGTGTGCTTAACACTGAAGCTTTCTTT. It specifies CASSYRAGVLNTEAFF.

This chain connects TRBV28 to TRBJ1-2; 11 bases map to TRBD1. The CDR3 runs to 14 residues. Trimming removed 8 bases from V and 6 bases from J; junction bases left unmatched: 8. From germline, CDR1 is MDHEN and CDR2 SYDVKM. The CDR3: CASGYPGQGDGYTF. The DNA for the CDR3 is TGTGCCAGCGGATACCCGGGACAGGGGGATGGCTACACCTTC.

The CDR3 loop is CATSDLGAPYEQYF. The CDR3 DNA reads as TGTGCCACCAGTGATTTGGGAGCCCCCTACGAGCAGTACTTC. The rearrangement links TRBV24-1 to TRBJ2-7; D not resolved. The CDR3 runs 14 residues. The V gene's germline CDR1 is KGHDR and CDR2 SFDVKD. V gave up 0 bases and J gave up 2 bases, with 7 bases separating them.

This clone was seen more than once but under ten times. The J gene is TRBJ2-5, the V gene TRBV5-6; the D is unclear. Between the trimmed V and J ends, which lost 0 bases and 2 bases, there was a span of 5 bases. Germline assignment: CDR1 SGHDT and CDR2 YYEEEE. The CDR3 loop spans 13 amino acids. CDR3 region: CASSLDRQETQYF. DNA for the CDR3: TGTGCCAGCAGCTTGGACAGACAAGAGACCCAGTACTTC.

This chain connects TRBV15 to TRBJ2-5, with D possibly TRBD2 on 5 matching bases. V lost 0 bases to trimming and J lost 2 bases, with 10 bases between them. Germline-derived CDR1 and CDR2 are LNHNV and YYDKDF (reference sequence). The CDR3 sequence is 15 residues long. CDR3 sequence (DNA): TGTGCCACCAGCAGAGATCTCGGGATTCAAGAGACCCAGTACTTC. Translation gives CATSRDLGIQETQYF. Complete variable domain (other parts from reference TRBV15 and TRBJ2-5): DAMVIQNPRYQVTQFGKPVTLSCSQTLNHNVMYWYQQKSSQAPKLLFHYYDKDFNNEADTPDNFQSRRPNTSFCFLDIRSPGLGDTAMYLCATSRDLGIQETQYFGPGTRLLVL.

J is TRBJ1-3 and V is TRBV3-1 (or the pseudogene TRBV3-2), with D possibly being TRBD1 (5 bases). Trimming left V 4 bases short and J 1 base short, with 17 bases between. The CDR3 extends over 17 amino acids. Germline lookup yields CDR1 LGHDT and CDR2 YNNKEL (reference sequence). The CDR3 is CASSRGGGYSSGNTIYF. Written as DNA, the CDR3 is TGTGCCAGCAGCCGAGGTGGGGGGTACTCTTCTGGAAACACCATATATTTT.

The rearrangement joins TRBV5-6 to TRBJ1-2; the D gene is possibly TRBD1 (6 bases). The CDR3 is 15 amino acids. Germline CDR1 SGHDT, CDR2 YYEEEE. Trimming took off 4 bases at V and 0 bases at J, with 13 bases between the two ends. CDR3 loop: CASSAPGQTNYGYTF. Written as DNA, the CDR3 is TGTGCCAGCAGCGCACCGGGACAAACTAACTATGGCTACACCTTC.

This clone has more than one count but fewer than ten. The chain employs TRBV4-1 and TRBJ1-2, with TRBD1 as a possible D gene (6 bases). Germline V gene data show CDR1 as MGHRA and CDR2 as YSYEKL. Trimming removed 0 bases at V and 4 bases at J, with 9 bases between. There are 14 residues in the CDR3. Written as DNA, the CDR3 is TGCGCCAGCAGCCAAGAACAGGGATCCTATGGCTACACCTTC. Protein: CASSQEQGSYGYTF.

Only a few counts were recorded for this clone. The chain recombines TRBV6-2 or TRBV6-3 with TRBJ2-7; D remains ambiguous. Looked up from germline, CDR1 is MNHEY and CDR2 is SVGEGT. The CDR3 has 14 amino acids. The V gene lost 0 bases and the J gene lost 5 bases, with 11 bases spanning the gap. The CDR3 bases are TGTGCCAGCAGTTACTCGATAAGTTTGGACGAGCAGTACTTC. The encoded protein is CASSYSISLDEQYF.

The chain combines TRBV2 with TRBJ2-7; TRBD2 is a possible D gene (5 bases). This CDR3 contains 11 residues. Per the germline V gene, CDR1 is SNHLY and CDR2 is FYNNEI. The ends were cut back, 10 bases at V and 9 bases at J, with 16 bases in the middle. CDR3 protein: CAISPPRGQYF. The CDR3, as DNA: TGTGCCATCTCCCCTCCACGGGGGCAGTACTTC.

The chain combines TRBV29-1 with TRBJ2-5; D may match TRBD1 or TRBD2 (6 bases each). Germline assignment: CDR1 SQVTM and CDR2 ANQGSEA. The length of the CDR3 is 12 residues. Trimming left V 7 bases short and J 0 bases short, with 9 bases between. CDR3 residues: CSAGDYQETQYF. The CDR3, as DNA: TGCAGCGCAGGGGACTACCAAGAGACCCAGTACTTC.

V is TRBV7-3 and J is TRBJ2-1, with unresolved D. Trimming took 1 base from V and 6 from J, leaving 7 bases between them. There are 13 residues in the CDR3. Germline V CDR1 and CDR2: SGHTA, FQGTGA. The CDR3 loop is CASSLMLGNEQFF. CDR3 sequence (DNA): TGTGCCAGCAGCTTAATGTTGGGCAATGAGCAGTTCTTC.

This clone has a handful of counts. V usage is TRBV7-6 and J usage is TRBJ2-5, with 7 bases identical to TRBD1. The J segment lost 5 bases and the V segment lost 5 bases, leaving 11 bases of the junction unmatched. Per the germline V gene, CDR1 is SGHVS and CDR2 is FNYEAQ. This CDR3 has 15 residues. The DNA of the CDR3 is TGTGCCAGCAGCCGAACACAGGGGATTGGGGAGACCCAGTACTTC. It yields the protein CASSRTQGIGETQYF.

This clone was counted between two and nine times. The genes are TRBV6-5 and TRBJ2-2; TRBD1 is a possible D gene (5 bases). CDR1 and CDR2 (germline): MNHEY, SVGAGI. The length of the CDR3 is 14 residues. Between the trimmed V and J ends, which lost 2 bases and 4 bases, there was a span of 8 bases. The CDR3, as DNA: TGTGCCAGCAGTTACGACAGTGGCACCGGGGAGCTGTTTTTT. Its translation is CASSYDSGTGELFF.

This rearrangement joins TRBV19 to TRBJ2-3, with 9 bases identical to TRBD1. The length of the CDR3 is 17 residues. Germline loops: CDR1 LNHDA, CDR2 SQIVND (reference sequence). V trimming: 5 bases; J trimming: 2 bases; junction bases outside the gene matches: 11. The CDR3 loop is CASSPVGQGLFTDTQYF. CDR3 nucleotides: TGTGCCAGTAGTCCAGTGGGACAGGGCCTTTTCACAGATACGCAGTATTTT.